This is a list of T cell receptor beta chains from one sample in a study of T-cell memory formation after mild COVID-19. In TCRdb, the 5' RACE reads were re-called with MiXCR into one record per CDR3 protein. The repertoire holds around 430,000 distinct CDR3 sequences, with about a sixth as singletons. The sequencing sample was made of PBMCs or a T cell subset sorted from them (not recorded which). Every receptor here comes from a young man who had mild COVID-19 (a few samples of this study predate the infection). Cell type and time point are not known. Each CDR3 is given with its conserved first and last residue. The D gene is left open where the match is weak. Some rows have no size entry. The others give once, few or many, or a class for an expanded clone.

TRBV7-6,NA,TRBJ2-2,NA,CASSLEATGWSGELFF,TGTGCCAGCAGCTTAGAGGCGACAGGATGGTCCGGGGAGCTGTTTTTT
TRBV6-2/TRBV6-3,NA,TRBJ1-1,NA,CASSRRGMTEAFF,TGTGCCAGCAGTAGGAGGGGGATGACTGAAGCTTTCTTT
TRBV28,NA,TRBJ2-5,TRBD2,CASSSRLGLAETQYF,TGTGCCAGCAGTTCGAGATTGGGACTAGCAGAGACCCAGTACTTC
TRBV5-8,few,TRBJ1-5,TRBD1,CASSDATGQGQPQHF,TGTGCCAGCAGCGACGCGACAGGGCAGGGACAGCCCCAGCATTTT
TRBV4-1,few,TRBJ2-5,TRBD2,CASSSSGTQYF,TGCGCCAGCAGCTCTAGCGGGACCCAGTACTTC
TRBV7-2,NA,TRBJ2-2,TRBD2,CASSLVGTTRTGELFF,TGTGCCAGCAGCTTAGTTGGGACTACCCGAACCGGGGAGCTGTTTTTT
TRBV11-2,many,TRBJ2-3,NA,CASSKLGITQYF,TGTGCCAGCAGCAAATTAGGAATTACGCAGTATTTT
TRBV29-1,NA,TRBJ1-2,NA,CSVEAGGPGGYTF,TGCAGCGTTGAAGCGGGGGGTCCGGGTGGCTACACCTTC
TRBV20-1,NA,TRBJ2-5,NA,CSARPTGATTQYF,TGCAGTGCTAGGCCAACGGGGGCGACGACCCAGTACTTC
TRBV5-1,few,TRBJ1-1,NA,CASSEGRGGQAEAFF,TGCGCCAGCAGCGAAGGAAGGGGAGGGCAGGCTGAAGCTTTCTTT
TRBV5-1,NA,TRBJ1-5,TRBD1,CASSTGQVNQPQHF,TGCGCCAGCAGCACCGGACAGGTCAATCAGCCCCAGCATTTT